This is a list of T cell receptor beta chains from one sample in a study of blood T cell repertoires in COVID-19. This table comes from immunoSEQ multiplex PCR, and its TCRdb copy is limited to in-frame clones, with some not included. Of about 200,000 clones listed, around 90% are singletons. The sequenced sample consisted of peripheral blood. The origin of the receptors is a man in his 60s who had recovered from COVID-19. Each CDR3 is given with its conserved first and last residue.

j_call,v_call,cdr3_aa
TRBJ1-1,TRBV28,CAASRAQRAFF
TRBJ1-1,TRBV27,CASSSGVGGTEAFF
TRBJ1-2,TRBV27,CASRGRGYAYGYTF
TRBJ2-1,TRBV7-9,CASSRGTWTSGNRNEQFF
TRBJ2-7,TRBV27,CASRTSGAYEQYF
TRBJ1-1,TRBV9,CASSVHGTQNTEAFF
TRBJ1-6,TRBV20-1,CSASMTGLSYNSPLHF
TRBJ2-6,TRBV19,CASTPGSGANVLTF
TRBJ2-7,TRBV5-1,CASSLAVAGGLYEQYF
TRBJ2-3,TRBV5-1,CASSAAADTQYF
TRBJ2-3,TRBV2,CASIRTGGNTQYF
TRBJ2-7,TRBV7-3,CASSLNRGPSYEQYF
TRBJ2-1,TRBV28,CASSDDRGTSGKDYNEQFF
TRBJ2-3,TRBV6-6,CASSLGGTDTQYF
TRBJ1-1,TRBV11-2,CASSLPGVGYTEAFF
TRBJ2-2,TRBV2,CASTGTSANTGELFF
TRBJ2-5,TRBV28,CASSPGRAPAQYF
TRBJ2-2,TRBV19,CASSARGMVPGELFF
TRBJ2-7,TRBV6-5,CASRTSGAYEQYF
TRBJ2-1,TRBV7-3,CASSSGQPIYNEQFF
TRBJ1-3,TRBV2,CASSQRGTASSGNTIYF
TRBJ2-7,TRBV19,CASSIRDRAYEQYF
TRBJ2-1,TRBV7-3,CASSDPGLGNHGEQFF
TRBJ1-2,TRBV5-4,CASSFGSTRYGYTF
TRBJ2-7,TRBV27,CASSLRDSNYEQYF
TRBJ2-7,TRBV19,CASSMDGGGYEQYF
TRBJ1-4,TRBV9,CASSQQGATNEKLFF
TRBJ2-3,TRBV9,CASSVSGESGTQYF
TRBJ1-3,TRBV2,CASSEQGRTSGNTIYF
TRBJ2-1,TRBV3-1/TRBV3-2,CASSTGTGAYNEQFF
TRBJ1-2,TRBV21-1,CASSKAGTHGYTF
TRBJ1-2,TRBV27,CASSLGTGKNGYTF
TRBJ2-1,TRBV7-2,CASSLIAGGWNEQFF